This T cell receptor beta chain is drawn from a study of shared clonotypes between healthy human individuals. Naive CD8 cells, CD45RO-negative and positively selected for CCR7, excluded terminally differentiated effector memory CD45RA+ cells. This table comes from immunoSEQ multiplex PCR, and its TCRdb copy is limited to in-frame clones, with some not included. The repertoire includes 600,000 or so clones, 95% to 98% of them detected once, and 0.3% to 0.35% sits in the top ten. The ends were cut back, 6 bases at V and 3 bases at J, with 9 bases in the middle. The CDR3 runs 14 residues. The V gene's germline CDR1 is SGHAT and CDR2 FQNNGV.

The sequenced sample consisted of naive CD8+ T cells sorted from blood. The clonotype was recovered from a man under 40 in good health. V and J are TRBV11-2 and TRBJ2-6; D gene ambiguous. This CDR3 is CASRNRVGANVLTF. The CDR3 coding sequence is TGTGCCAGCAGAAATAGGGTTGGGGCCAACGTCCTGACTTTC.